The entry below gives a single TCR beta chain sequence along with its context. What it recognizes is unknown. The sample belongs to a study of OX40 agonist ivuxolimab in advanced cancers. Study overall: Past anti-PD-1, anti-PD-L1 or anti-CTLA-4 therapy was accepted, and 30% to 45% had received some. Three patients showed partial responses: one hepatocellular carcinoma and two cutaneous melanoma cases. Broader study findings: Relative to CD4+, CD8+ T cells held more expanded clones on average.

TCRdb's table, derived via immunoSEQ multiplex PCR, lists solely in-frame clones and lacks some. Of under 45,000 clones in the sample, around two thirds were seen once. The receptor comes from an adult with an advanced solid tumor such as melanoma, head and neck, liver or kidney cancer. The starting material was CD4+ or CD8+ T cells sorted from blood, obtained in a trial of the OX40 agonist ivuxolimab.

The CDR3 region is CASSESPKKGGRSPLHF. DNA for the CDR3: TGCGCCAGCAGTGAATCCCCGAAGAAGGGTGGTAGGTCACCCCTCCACTTT. The rearrangement uses TRBV10-2 and TRBJ1-6; D gene ambiguous. The germline V gene has CDR1 WSHSY and CDR2 SAAADI. V lost 3 bases and J lost 10, with 22 bases in between. The CDR3 consists of 17 residues.